A selection of T cell receptor beta chains follows, all from one sample in a study of cytomegalovirus exposure and HLA in healthy donors. TCRdb's table, derived via immunoSEQ multiplex PCR, lists solely in-frame clones and lacks some. The sample has 250,000 to 300,000 clones; 65% to 90% are singletons. The sequencing input was PBMCs. Every receptor here comes from a woman in her late teens or twenties in good health and CMV-seronegative. The CDR3 runs from the conserved cysteine through the conserved F or W. A D gene is named only where the DNA matches it firmly. Only part of the rows carry a size: once, few, many, or a class if the clone is expanded.

>few|TRBJ1-2|TRBV4-1|NA
CASSQAPIYRDPDRGYTF
TGCGCCAGCAGCCAAGCTCCCATCTACAGGGACCCGGACCGTGGCTACACCTTC
>NA|TRBJ2-3|TRBV9|TRBD2
CASSKGLAADTQYF
TGTGCCAGCAGCAAGGGACTAGCGGCAGATACGCAGTATTTT
>NA|TRBJ1-1|TRBV9|TRBD1
CASSDPPQGKWTEAFF
TGTGCCAGCAGCGACCCCCCACAGGGGAAGTGGACTGAAGCTTTCTTT
>NA|TRBJ1-5|TRBV28|TRBD1
CASSYTGDPLSQPQHF
TGTGCCAGCAGTTATACAGGGGATCCTCTTTCTCAGCCCCAGCATTTT
>NA|TRBJ2-1|TRBV6-5|TRBD2
CASNPAGAYNEQFF
TGTGCCTCCAACCCGGCGGGAGCGTACAATGAGCAGTTCTTC
>NA|TRBJ1-2|TRBV6-1|NA
CASSASGGGGGYTF
TGTGCCAGCAGTGCCAGCGGGGGTGGGGGTGGCTACACCTTC
>NA|TRBJ1-2|TRBV4-3|TRBD1
CASSQSQGADYGYTF
TGCGCCAGCAGCCAATCCCAGGGGGCCGACTATGGCTACACCTTC
>NA|TRBJ2-1|TRBV7-3|TRBD2
CASSLLAGGYNEQFF
TGTGCCAGCAGCTTACTAGCGGGGGGCTACAATGAGCAGTTCTTC
>NA|TRBJ1-1|TRBV5-1|TRBD1
CASSVVGQGSSNTEAFF
TGCGCCAGCAGCGTGGTGGGACAGGGTTCATCGAACACTGAAGCTTTCTTT
>NA|TRBJ2-6|TRBV11-3|NA
CASSRSVVWTQSSGANVLTF
TGTGCCAGCAGCCGCAGCGTCGTATGGACTCAAAGCTCTGGGGCCAACGTCCTGACTTTC
>NA|TRBJ2-3|TRBV6-1|NA
CASSEAQGSTDTQYF
TGTGCCAGCAGTGAAGCGCAGGGAAGCACAGATACGCAGTATTTT
>NA|TRBJ2-3|TRBV4-3|TRBD1
CASSQDLSGQGGTDTQYF
TGCGCCAGCAGCCAAGATCTTAGTGGACAGGGGGGCACAGATACGCAGTATTTT
>NA|TRBJ1-5|TRBV6-6|TRBD1
CASSYSTTGGQPQHF
TGTGCCAGCAGTTACTCGACGACAGGGGGTCAGCCCCAGCATTTT
>once|TRBJ1-6|TRBV10-1|NA
CASSRDKTNSPLHF
TGCGCCAGCAGCCGGGACAAGACTAATTCACCCCTCCACTTT
>NA|TRBJ1-2|TRBV5-6|NA
CASRTWGGYGYTF
TGTGCCAGCAGGACCTGGGGGGGCTATGGCTACACCTTC
>NA|TRBJ2-7|TRBV6-4|TRBD1
CASSDLKDRGPEQYF
TGTGCCAGCAGTGACCTTAAAGACAGGGGGCCCGAGCAGTACTTC
>NA|TRBJ2-3|TRBV29-1|NA
CSVDREFSTDTQYF
TGCAGCGTTGACAGGGAATTTAGCACAGATACGCAGTATTTT
>NA|TRBJ1-1|TRBV9|NA
CASSPPRGNMNTEAFF
TGTGCCAGCAGCCCCCCCAGAGGGAACATGAACACTGAAGCTTTCTTT
>NA|TRBJ2-6|TRBV7-2|NA
CASSLVGQARAGANVLTF
TGTGCCAGCAGCTTAGTGGGCCAAGCCCGTGCTGGGGCCAACGTCCTGACTTTC
>NA|TRBJ1-3|TRBV9|NA
CASSGATSGNTIYF
TGTGCCAGCAGCGGGGCTACCTCTGGAAACACCATATATTTT
>few|TRBJ2-7|TRBV19|TRBD1
CASSIPRQGGHEQYF
TGTGCCAGTAGTATTCCGAGACAGGGCGGCCACGAGCAGTACTTC
>few|TRBJ1-1|TRBV18|NA
CASSTVNTEAFF
TGTGCCAGCTCAACGGTAAACACTGAAGCTTTCTTT
>NA|TRBJ2-1|TRBV6-6|NA
CASNKAGNNEQFF
TGTGCCAGCAACAAGGCGGGTAACAATGAGCAGTTCTTC
>few|TRBJ1-2|TRBV6-5|NA
CASSYSAGLLYGYTF
TGTGCCAGCAGTTACTCAGCAGGTCTCCTCTATGGCTACACCTTC
>NA|TRBJ1-6|TRBV9|NA
CASSSSGWWVSPLHF
TGTGCCAGCAGCTCCTCGGGATGGTGGGTTTCACCCCTCCACTTT
>NA|TRBJ1-4|TRBV5-6|TRBD1
CASSSTGAGNEKLFF
TGTGCCAGCAGCTCCACAGGGGCGGGTAATGAAAAACTGTTTTTT
>NA|TRBJ2-3|TRBV11-2|NA
CASSSGVDTQYF
TGTGCCAGCAGCTCAGGCGTAGATACGCAGTATTTT
>once|TRBJ2-5|TRBV19|NA
CASSMRWRVGDQETQYF
TGTGCCAGTAGTATGAGGTGGAGGGTTGGGGACCAAGAGACCCAGTACTTC
>NA|TRBJ2-1|TRBV7-9|NA
CASQSGSSYNEQFF
TGTGCCAGCCAATCGGGGAGCTCCTACAATGAGCAGTTCTTC
>once|TRBJ2-7|TRBV6-5|NA
CASSNVLNEQYF
TGTGCCAGCAGTAATGTCCTTAACGAGCAGTACTTC
>once|TRBJ2-4|TRBV10-3|TRBD2
CAISSGGQNIQYF
TGTGCCATCAGTTCGGGGGGGCAAAACATTCAGTACTTC
>NA|TRBJ2-1|TRBV6-1|TRBD2
CASSPSSGGYNEQFF
TGTGCCAGCAGCCCCTCTAGCGGGGGGTACAATGAGCAGTTCTTC
>NA|TRBJ2-1|TRBV11-2|NA
CASRYSGESSSNEQFF
TGTGCCAGCAGATATTCCGGGGAATCTAGTAGCAATGAGCAGTTCTTC
>NA|TRBJ1-1|TRBV29-1|TRBD1
CSVEGTGGTEAFF
TGCAGCGTTGAAGGGACAGGGGGCACTGAAGCTTTCTTT
>few|TRBJ1-6|TRBV5-5|TRBD1
CASSYTGGDDNSPLHF
TGTGCCAGCAGCTACACAGGGGGCGACGATAATTCACCCCTCCACTTT
>once|TRBJ1-6|TRBV4-3|TRBD1
CASSQGDRANSPLHF
TGCGCCAGCAGCCAAGGGGACAGGGCCAATTCACCCCTCCACTTT
>NA|TRBJ1-2|TRBV15|TRBD1
CATSRDRTGNGYTF
TGTGCCACCAGCAGAGATCGGACAGGGAATGGCTACACCTTC
>NA|TRBJ2-4|TRBV11-2|NA
CASSSQERVNQYF
TGTGCCAGCAGCTCCCAGGAGAGGGTGAATCAGTACTTC
>few|TRBJ1-6|TRBV2|TRBD1
CASSEAAGQSSPLHF
TGTGCCAGCAGTGAAGCGGCGGGACAGTCATCACCCCTCCACTTT
>NA|TRBJ1-5|TRBV30|TRBD1
CAWSATGDQPQHF
TGTGCCTGGAGTGCGACAGGGGATCAGCCCCAGCATTTT
>NA|TRBJ2-6|TRBV30|TRBD1
CAWSTGGSSGANVLTF
TGTGCCTGGAGTACAGGGGGCTCTTCTGGGGCCAACGTCCTGACTTTC
>NA|TRBJ1-4|TRBV5-4|NA
CASSTQQGDNEKLFF
TGTGCCAGCAGCACTCAACAGGGAGATAATGAAAAACTGTTTTTT
>NA|TRBJ2-7|TRBV27|TRBD2
CASSLKSSGVYEQYF
TGTGCCAGCAGTTTAAAGTCTAGCGGGGTCTACGAGCAGTACTTC
>NA|TRBJ2-7|TRBV2|NA
CASSARQGSREQYF
TGTGCCAGCAGTGCTCGTCAGGGGAGTAGGGAGCAGTACTTC
>once|TRBJ2-5|TRBV7-6|NA
CASSVGAGPLQETQYF
TGTGCCAGCAGCGTCGGCGCGGGGCCCCTACAAGAGACCCAGTACTTC
>NA|TRBJ1-5|TRBV7-2|NA
CASSLGGAGDQPQHF
TGTGCCAGCAGCTTGGGGGGGGCTGGTGATCAGCCCCAGCATTTT
>NA|TRBJ1-1|TRBV9|NA
CASSVDGGKAFF
TGTGCCAGCAGCGTAGACGGCGGGAAAGCTTTCTTT
>once|TRBJ2-7|TRBV5-1|NA
CASSSGMPWEQYF
TGCGCCAGCAGCTCCGGTATGCCCTGGGAGCAGTACTTC
>NA|TRBJ1-1|TRBV28|NA
CASSLVAGGRNTEAFF
TGTGCCAGCAGTTTAGTGGCGGGGGGGAGGAACACTGAAGCTTTCTTT
>NA|TRBJ2-5|TRBV5-1|TRBD2
CASSSGGGGETQYF
TGCGCCAGCAGCTCCGGTGGGGGGGGAGAGACCCAGTACTTC
>NA|TRBJ1-1|TRBV27|NA
CASRGGLVNTEAFF
TGTGCCAGCAGGGGGGGGTTGGTGAACACTGAAGCTTTCTTT
>NA|TRBJ1-2|TRBV7-9|TRBD1
CASSLILESTGRDYGYTF
TGTGCCAGCAGCTTGATACTGGAGTCGACAGGGAGAGACTATGGCTACACCTTC
>NA|TRBJ1-1|TRBV27|TRBD1
CASKPQGASEAFF
TGTGCCAGCAAACCACAGGGGGCTTCTGAAGCTTTCTTT
>NA|TRBJ2-1|TRBV7-3|NA
CASSPNEGSSYNEQFF
TGTGCCAGCAGCCCCAATGAGGGCAGCTCCTACAATGAGCAGTTCTTC